The source of this T cell receptor (beta chain) is a study of T cell repertoires in cytomegalovirus infection. The CDR3 totals 16 residues. V lost 5 bases and J lost 2, with 19 bases in between. Germline V gives CDR1 MNHEY, CDR2 SMNVEV (reference sequence). Remarks on this clonotype: Its antigen is currently unknown.

TCRdb recomputed calls from the reads with MiXCR, one row per CDR3 protein. The profile shows hundreds of thousands of distinct CDR3 sequences, around 31% of them singletons. Source: cultured PBMCs, taken from culture after CMV antigen stimulation. The gene calls are TRBV27 and TRBJ2-7; D is undetermined. The source of this sequence is a human donor in good health (CMV status not recorded). Some clones in this sample may be carry-over from other donors' samples. In DNA form, the CDR3 reads TGTGCCAGCAGTCCACGAACAGAAACCACCACCTACGAGCAGTACTTC. Residues: CASSPRTETTTYEQYF.